A single sample is the source of the 20 T cell receptor beta chains below, sequenced in a study of naive CD8 T cells in extremely preterm neonates. The protocol was immunoSEQ multiplex PCR, while the TCRdb copy is restricted to in-frame clones and leaves out a portion. Of around 5,900 clones in the sample, around 98% were seen once. The material sequenced was naive CD8+ T cells from blood. These receptor sequences come from a human donor in good health.

V gene TRBV5-6 combines with J gene TRBJ2-7; 7 bases are shared with TRBD1. Trimming cost V 2 bases and J 12 bases; bases outside gene matches: 8. Germline V gene data show CDR1 as SGHDT and CDR2 as YYEEEE. The CDR3 loop spans 12 amino acids. The CDR3 bases are TGTGCCAGCAGCTTAGGACAGGCCCGAGGGTACTTC. Its protein product is CASSLGQARGYF.

The CDR3 sequence: CASSEVGTRVHEQYF. In nucleotides, the CDR3 is TGTGCCAGCAGTGAAGTGGGTACCAGGGTCCACGAGCAGTACTTC. The V call is TRBV25-1, the J call TRBJ2-7; a weak D match, TRBD1 (5 bases). The germline V and J ends were trimmed by 2 bases and 5 bases, with 16 bases remaining between them. Germline-derived CDR1 and CDR2 are MGHDK and SYGVNS. The CDR3 totals 15 residues.

This clone has just one count. This chain connects TRBV7-8 to TRBJ2-7; 10 positions match TRBD1. CDR1 and CDR2 from the germline V gene are SGHVS and FQNEAQ. With V trimmed by 5 bases and J by 6 bases, 10 bases remained unmatched. This CDR3 region has 15 residues. CDR3 region: CASSTLTGGIFEQYF. The CDR3 region has the DNA TGTGCCAGCAGCACGCTGACAGGGGGCATCTTCGAGCAGTACTTC.

The chain links TRBV7-3 to TRBJ1-2; 9 nucleotides align to TRBD1. This CDR3 comprises 15 residues. Germline V lookup: CDR1 SGHTA, CDR2 FQGTGA. The J segment lost 0 bases and the V segment lost 5 bases, leaving 4 bases of the junction unmatched. The CDR3 reads CASSPGQGSNYGYTF. CDR3 coding DNA: TGTGCCAGCAGCCCGGGACAGGGCTCTAACTATGGCTACACCTTC. Complete variable domain (other parts from reference TRBV7-3 and TRBJ1-2): GAGVSQTPSNKVTEKGKYVELRCDPISGHTALYWYRQSLGQGPEFLIYFQGTGAADDSGLPNDRFFAVRPEGSVSTLKIQRTERGDSAVYLCASSPGQGSNYGYTFGSGTRLTVV.

This clone came up once. The chain links TRBV30 to TRBJ2-3; tentative D call: TRBD2 (5 bases). The length of the CDR3 is 15 residues. Germline assignment: CDR1 GTSNPN and CDR2 SVGIG (reference sequence). V lost 4 bases to trimming and J lost 4 bases, with 18 bases between them. In DNA, the CDR3 is TGTGCCTGGACGGGGTTAGAGGGTTTGGCAGATACGCAGTATTTT. The encoded protein is CAWTGLEGLADTQYF.

The J gene is TRBJ2-3, the V gene TRBV7-3; D might be TRBD2 (6 bases). CDR1 is SGHTA and CDR2 is FQGTGA in the germline V gene. Trimming stripped 0 bases from V and 2 bases from J, with 9 bases between. The CDR3 sequence is 15 residues long. This CDR3 reads CASSLTGGSTDTQYF. The CDR3 DNA is TGTGCCAGCAGCTTAACGGGGGGATCCACAGATACGCAGTATTTT.

The V gene is TRBV27, the J gene TRBJ2-7; D uncertain. The CDR3 contains 13 residues. Germline V gives CDR1 MNHEY, CDR2 SMNVEV (reference sequence). V was cut by 5 bases and J by 2 bases, with 10 bases left in between. The CDR3: CASSPLLTYEQYF. DNA of the CDR3: TGTGCCAGCAGTCCCTTACTGACCTACGAGCAGTACTTC.

On this clone itself: The same CDR3 also results from other DNA sequences found in this sample. J is TRBJ2-7 and V is TRBV28, with 8 nucleotides matching TRBD2. Germline CDR1 reads MDHEN; CDR2 reads SYDVKM. V was clipped by 7 bases and J by 5 bases; unmatched bases: 13. The CDR3 totals 15 residues. CDR3 amino acids: CASNPGTRLGHEQYF. The CDR3 DNA reads TGTGCCAGCAATCCCGGGACTAGGTTAGGCCACGAGCAGTACTTC.

The rearrangement joins TRBV28 to TRBJ1-1; possibly TRBD1 for D (5 bases). CDR3 length equals 13 residues. The V and J ends lost 3 bases and 4 bases respectively, with 9 bases between them. Germline CDR1 and CDR2: MDHEN and SYDVKM. CDR3 nucleotide sequence: TGTGCCAGCAGTTTCCAGGGTCGCACTGAAGCTTTCTTT. This gives the protein CASSFQGRTEAFF.

The chain combines TRBV9 with TRBJ2-7; possibly TRBD2 for D (5 bases). Germline-derived CDR1 and CDR2 are SGDLS and YYNGEE. The CDR3 length is 15 residues. The V end lost 3 bases, the J end lost 2 bases, and 15 bases lay between the germline ends. CDR3 DNA: TGTGCCAGCAGCGAGGGCGGGTTTGGGGCCTACGAGCAGTACTTC. It specifies CASSEGGFGAYEQYF.

The rearrangement uses TRBV27 and TRBJ2-2; the D is unclear. V lost 3 bases and J 7 bases, leaving 6 bases between the germline ends. The CDR3 is 12 amino acids. Germline V lookup: CDR1 MNHEY, CDR2 SMNVEV (reference sequence). The CDR3 bases are TGTGCCAGCAGTTTTCTAGGCGGGGAGCTGTTTTTT. Translation gives CASSFLGGELFF.

The J gene is TRBJ2-1, the V gene TRBV27, with D hard to call. Trimming cost V 3 bases and J 7 bases, with 7 bases left between them. Germline CDR1 and CDR2: MNHEY and SMNVEV (reference sequence). This CDR3 comprises 12 residues. The DNA of the CDR3 is TGTGCCAGCAGTTTTCGACAAAATGAGCAGTTCTTC. Amino acid sequence: CASSFRQNEQFF.

The J gene is TRBJ2-1, the V gene TRBV5-6, with 8 bases fitting TRBD1. The trim removed 2 bases at V and 14 bases at J, leaving 3 bases unmatched. The CDR3 has 11 residues. Germline loops: CDR1 SGHDT, CDR2 YYEEEE. DNA of the CDR3: TGTGCCAGCAGCTTTCTACAGGGGGAGTTCTTC. Residues: CASSFLQGEFF. The whole variable domain, remainder taken from reference TRBV5-6 and TRBJ2-1, is DAGVTQSPTHLIKTRGQQVTLRCSPKSGHDTVSWYQQALGQGPQFIFQYYEEEERQRGNFPDRFSGHQFPNYSSELNVNALLLGDSALYLCASSFLQGEFFGPGTRLTVL.

The V and J genes are TRBV11-2 and TRBJ2-7; 7 nucleotides align to TRBD1. This CDR3 is 17 amino acids long. The J segment lost 3 bases and the V segment lost 0 bases, leaving 11 bases of the junction unmatched. Germline assignment: CDR1 SGHAT and CDR2 FQNNGV. CDR3 coding DNA: TGTGCCAGCAGCTTAGACTTCGGGGACAGCTACTACTACGAGCAGTACTTC. This encodes CASSLDFGDSYYYEQYF.

The rearrangement joins TRBV5-6 to TRBJ1-3; D unclear. This CDR3 has 14 amino acids. V dropped 0 bases and J dropped 4 bases, with 8 bases sitting between them. Germline assignment: CDR1 SGHDT and CDR2 YYEEEE. The CDR3 sequence is CASSLGGGGNTIYF. CDR3 in DNA: TGTGCCAGCAGCTTGGGAGGAGGGGGAAACACCATATATTTT.

J is TRBJ2-2 and V is TRBV4-1; D is possibly TRBD2 (5 bases). The CDR3 totals 15 residues. CDR1 MGHRA and CDR2 YSYEKL come from the germline V gene. The germline V and J ends were trimmed by 4 bases and 3 bases, with 12 bases remaining between them. The CDR3 loop is CASSLRTGDTGELFF. The CDR3 bases are TGCGCCAGCAGCCTCCGGACTGGTGACACCGGGGAGCTGTTTTTT.

The chain is built from TRBV5-1 and TRBJ2-3; 8 nucleotides align to TRBD1. V shed 4 bases, J shed 6 bases, and the junction held 7 bases outside the gene matches. In germline, CDR1 is SGHRS, CDR2 YFSETQ. The CDR3 covers 14 residues. CDR3 sequence reads: CASSAGQGPDTQYF. For the CDR3, the DNA is TGCGCCAGCAGCGCCGGACAGGGCCCCGATACGCAGTATTTT.

The gene calls are TRBV6-1 and TRBJ2-2, with 8 bases aligning to TRBD2. This CDR3 is 18 amino acids long. Trimming at V came to 4 bases and at J to 1 base, leaving 11 bases not matched to a gene. Per germline, CDR1 MNHNS and CDR2 SASEGT. This CDR3 is CASSVIQTSAGNTGELFF. The CDR3 nucleotides are TGTGCCAGCAGTGTCATACAGACTAGCGCAGGGAACACCGGGGAGCTGTTTTTT.

The sample holds one count of this clone. CDR3 loop: CASNPLRASIGNEQFF. In DNA, the CDR3 is TGTGCCAGCAACCCACTTCGGGCTAGCATTGGCAATGAGCAGTTCTTC. J is TRBJ2-1 and V is TRBV9, with TRBD2 as a possible D gene (5 bases). Germline-derived CDR1 and CDR2 are SGDLS and YYNGEE. This CDR3 is 16 amino acids long. The V end was cut by 6 bases, the J end by 6 bases, with 22 bases between.

The chain has TRBV19 and TRBJ2-6; D is possibly TRBD2 (5 bases). Per germline, CDR1 LNHDA and CDR2 SQIVND (reference sequence). The length of the CDR3 is 15 residues. The ends were cut back, 1 base at V and 2 bases at J, with 6 bases in the middle. CDR3 sequence reads: CASSIAGTGANVLTF. Written as DNA, the CDR3 is TGTGCCAGTAGTATAGCGGGGACTGGGGCCAACGTCCTGACTTTC.